Following are 6 T cell receptor beta chains from one sample sequenced in a study of blood T cell repertoires in COVID-19. Only in-frame clones appear in the TCRdb table, and some are missing; sequencing was by immunoSEQ multiplex PCR. Of approximately 220,000 clones in the sample, roughly four fifths were seen once. The source material was peripheral blood. The source is a woman in her 70s with acute or convalescent COVID-19.

In its sample, this clone ranks as medium-sized. This rearrangement joins TRBV6-5 to TRBJ1-6; weak D call: TRBD1 (6 bases). Germline CDR1 MNHEY, CDR2 SVGAGI. Trimming took off 6 bases at V and 15 bases at J, with 18 bases between the two ends. The CDR3 sequence is 13 residues long. The CDR3 DNA is TGTGCCAGCAGAAACTCCGGGACAAAGCTCCTCCACTTT. Translating gives CASRNSGTKLLHF.

The V call is TRBV27, the J call TRBJ1-6; D call uncertain. The CDR3 covers 14 residues. Germline loops: CDR1 MNHEY, CDR2 SMNVEV (reference sequence). Trimming took off 7 bases at V and 7 bases at J, with 14 bases between the two ends. CDR3 residues: CASTFYSQNSPLHF. The CDR3 bases are TGTGCCAGCACTTTCTACTCCCAAAATTCACCCCTCCACTTT.

V is TRBV29-1 and J is TRBJ1-2; 10 bases are shared with TRBD1. V shed 4 bases and J 8 bases; nucleotides not matched to a gene: 13. The CDR3 has 15 residues. The V gene's germline CDR1 is SQVTM and CDR2 ANQGSEA. The CDR3 here is CSVGQNRQGAGGYTF. The CDR3 DNA follows: TGCAGCGTTGGCCAGAATAGACAGGGGGCGGGAGGCTACACCTTC. The entire variable domain, with the rest obtained from reference TRBV29-1 and TRBJ1-2, is as follows: SAVISQKPSRDICQRGTSLTIQCQVDSQVTMMFWYRQQPGQSLTLIATANQGSEATYESGFVIDKFPISRPNLTFSTLTVSNMSPEDSSIYLCSVGQNRQGAGGYTFGSGTRLTVV.

V is TRBV5-1 and J is TRBJ2-1, with 12 bases fitting TRBD2. After removal of 4 bases from V and 6 bases from J, the junction contained 5 bases not matched to a gene. The V gene's germline CDR1 is SGHRS and CDR2 YFSETQ. CDR3 size: 15 residues. The CDR3 DNA is TGCGCCAGCAGCGATGCTAGCGGGGGGGCCAATGAGCAGTTCTTC. Translation: CASSDASGGANEQFF.

This chain uses TRBV4-1 with TRBJ2-5, with D perhaps TRBD2 (6 bases). The CDR3 spans 13 residues. Trimming removed 2 bases at V and 9 bases at J, with 13 bases between. The V gene's germline CDR1 is MGHRA and CDR2 YSYEKL. The CDR3 is CASSQFEEGPQYF. CDR3 in DNA: TGCGCCAGCAGCCAATTTGAGGAGGGGCCCCAGTACTTC.

Only a few counts were recorded for this clone. The chain recombines TRBV12-3 or TRBV12-4 with TRBJ1-2; D may be TRBD1 (5 bases). CDR3 size: 13 residues. The V end lost 6 bases, the J end lost 6 bases, and 14 bases lay between the germline ends. DNA for the CDR3: TGTGCCAGCAGATTTGGGGCAGTTGATGGCTACACCTTC. Encoded protein: CASRFGAVDGYTF.